The 3 T cell receptor beta chains listed next were all sequenced from one sample in a study of T cells in Graves' hyperthyroidism and ophthalmopathy. RNA transcripts served as the template for amplifying TCR beta CDR3 regions. The HTBI primer set served for first-round RT-PCR of the TCR CDR3. MiXCR was run by TCRdb on the multiplex PCR reads, yielding one entry per CDR3 protein. The top ten clones hold 35% to 50% of a sample with 480,000 or so distinct CDR3 sequences, 40% to 50% of them seen once. Sequencing used peripheral blood or thyroid tissue (not recorded which). All receptors derive from an adult woman with Graves' disease, either hyperthyroidism or ophthalmopathy (not recorded which).

There are a few counts of this clonotype. The rearrangement joins TRBV20-1 to TRBJ2-5; D not resolved. Germline CDR1 is DFQATT and CDR2 is SNEGSKA (reference sequence). CDR3 length: 14 amino acids. Trimming shortened V by 0 bases and J by 2 bases, and 10 bases separated the two germline ends. The CDR3 nucleotides are TGCAGTGCTAGAGATTCGGTCAAGCAAGAGACCCAGTACTTC. The encoded protein is CSARDSVKQETQYF.

This rearrangement joins TRBV15 to TRBJ2-6; no reliable D call. The CDR3 runs to 14 residues. Germline V gene data show CDR1 as LNHNV and CDR2 as YYDKDF (reference sequence). V was shortened by 1 base and J by 4 bases, with 5 bases between the two germline ends. DNA of the CDR3: TGTGCCACCAGCAGAGGTCGGGGGGCCAACGTCCTGACTTTC. Translation gives CATSRGRGANVLTF.

The chain has TRBV12-3 or TRBV12-4 and TRBJ1-5; unclear D gene. The CDR3 is 14 amino acids. Trimming stripped 3 bases from V and 0 bases from J, with 6 bases between. The CDR3 loop is CASSFRYSNQPQHF. Written as DNA, the CDR3 is TGTGCCAGCAGTTTTCGGTATAGCAATCAGCCCCAGCATTTT.